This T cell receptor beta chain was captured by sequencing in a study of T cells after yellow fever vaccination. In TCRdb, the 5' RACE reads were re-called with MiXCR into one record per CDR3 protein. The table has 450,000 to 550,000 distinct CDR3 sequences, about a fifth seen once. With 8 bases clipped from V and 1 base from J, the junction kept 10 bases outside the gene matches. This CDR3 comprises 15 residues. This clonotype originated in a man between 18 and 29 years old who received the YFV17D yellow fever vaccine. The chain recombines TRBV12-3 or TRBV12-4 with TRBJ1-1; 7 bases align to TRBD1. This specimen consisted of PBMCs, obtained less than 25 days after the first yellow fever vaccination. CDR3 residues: CASGYRTGGNTEAFF. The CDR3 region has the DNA TGTGCCAGCGGATACCGGACAGGCGGGAACACTGAAGCTTTCTTT.